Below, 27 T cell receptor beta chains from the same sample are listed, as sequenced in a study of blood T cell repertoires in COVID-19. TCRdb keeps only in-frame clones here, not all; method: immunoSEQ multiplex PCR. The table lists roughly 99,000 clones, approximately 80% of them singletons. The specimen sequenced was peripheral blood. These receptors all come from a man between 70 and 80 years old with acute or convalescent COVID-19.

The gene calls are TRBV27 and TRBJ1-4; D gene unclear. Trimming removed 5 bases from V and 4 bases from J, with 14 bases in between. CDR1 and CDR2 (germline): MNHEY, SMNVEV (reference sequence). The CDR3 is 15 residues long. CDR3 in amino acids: CASSPGGFNNEKLFF. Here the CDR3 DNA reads TGTGCCAGCAGTCCGGGAGGATTCAATAATGAAAAACTGTTTTTT.

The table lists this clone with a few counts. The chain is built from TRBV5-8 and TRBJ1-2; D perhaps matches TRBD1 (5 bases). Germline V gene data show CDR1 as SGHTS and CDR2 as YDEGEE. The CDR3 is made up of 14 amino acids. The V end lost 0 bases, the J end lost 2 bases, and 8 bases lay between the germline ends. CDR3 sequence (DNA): TGTGCCAGCAGCTTGGAGGGGAAAAACTATGGCTACACCTTC. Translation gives CASSLEGKNYGYTF.

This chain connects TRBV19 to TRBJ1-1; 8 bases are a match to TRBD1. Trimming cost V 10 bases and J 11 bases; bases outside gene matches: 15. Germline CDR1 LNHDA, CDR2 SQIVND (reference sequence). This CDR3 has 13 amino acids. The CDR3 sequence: CATDPGTGRYAFF. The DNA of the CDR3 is TGTGCCACAGACCCAGGGACAGGCCGGTATGCTTTCTTT.

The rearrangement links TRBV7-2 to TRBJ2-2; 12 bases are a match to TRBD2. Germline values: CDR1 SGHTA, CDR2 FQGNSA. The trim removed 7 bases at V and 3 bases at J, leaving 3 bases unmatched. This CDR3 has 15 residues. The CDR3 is CASKGLAGYTGELFF. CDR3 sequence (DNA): TGTGCCAGCAAGGGACTAGCGGGTTACACCGGGGAGCTGTTTTTT.

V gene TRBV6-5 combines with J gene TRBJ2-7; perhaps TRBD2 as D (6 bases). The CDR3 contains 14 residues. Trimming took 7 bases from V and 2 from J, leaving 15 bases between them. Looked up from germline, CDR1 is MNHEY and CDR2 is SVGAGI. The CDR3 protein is CASTPGGVPYEQYF. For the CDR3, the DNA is TGTGCCAGCACCCCCGGGGGAGTCCCCTACGAGCAGTACTTC.

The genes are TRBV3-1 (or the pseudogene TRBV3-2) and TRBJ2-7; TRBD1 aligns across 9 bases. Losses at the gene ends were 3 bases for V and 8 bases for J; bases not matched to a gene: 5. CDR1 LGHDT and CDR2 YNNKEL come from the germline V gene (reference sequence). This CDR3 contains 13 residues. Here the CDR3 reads CASSHGTGLQQYF. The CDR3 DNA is TGTGCCAGCAGCCACGGGACAGGGCTCCAGCAGTACTTC.

CDR3 in amino acids: CASSLEAGYQETQYF. The CDR3 bases are TGTGCCAGCAGCTTGGAGGCAGGGTACCAAGAGACCCAGTACTTC. The V call is TRBV5-6, the J call TRBJ2-5, with D possibly TRBD1 on 5 matching bases. This CDR3 spans 15 amino acids. V lost 0 bases to trimming and J lost 0 bases, with 9 bases between them. The germline gives CDR1 SGHDT, CDR2 YYEEEE. Full variable domain (missing parts from reference TRBV5-6 and TRBJ2-5): DAGVTQSPTHLIKTRGQQVTLRCSPKSGHDTVSWYQQALGQGPQFIFQYYEEEERQRGNFPDRFSGHQFPNYSSELNVNALLLGDSALYLCASSLEAGYQETQYFGPGTRLLVL.

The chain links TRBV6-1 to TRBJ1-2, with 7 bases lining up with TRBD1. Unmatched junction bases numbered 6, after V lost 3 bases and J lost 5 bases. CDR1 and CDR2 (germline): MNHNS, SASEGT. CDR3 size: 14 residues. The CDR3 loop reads CASSELQGSYGYTF. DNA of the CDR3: TGTGCCAGCAGTGAGCTACAGGGGTCGTATGGCTACACCTTC.

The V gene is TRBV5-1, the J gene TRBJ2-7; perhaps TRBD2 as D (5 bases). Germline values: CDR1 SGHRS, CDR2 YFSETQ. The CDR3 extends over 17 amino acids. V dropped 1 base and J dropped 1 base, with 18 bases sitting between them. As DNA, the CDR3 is TGCGCCAGCAGCTTGAGACCGGGGTTAGACCTTTCCTACGAGCAGTACTTC. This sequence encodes CASSLRPGLDLSYEQYF. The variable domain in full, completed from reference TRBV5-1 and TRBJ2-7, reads KAGVTQTPRYLIKTRGQQVTLSCSPISGHRSVSWYQQTPGQGLQFLFEYFSETQRNKGNFPGRFSGRQFSNSRSEMNVSTLELGDSALYLCASSLRPGLDLSYEQYFGPGTRLTVT.

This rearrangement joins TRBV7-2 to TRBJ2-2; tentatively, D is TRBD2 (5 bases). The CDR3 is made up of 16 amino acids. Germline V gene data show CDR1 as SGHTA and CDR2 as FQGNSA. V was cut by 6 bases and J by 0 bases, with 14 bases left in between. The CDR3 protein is CASRAAGRTNTGELFF. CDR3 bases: TGTGCCAGCAGAGCGGCCGGACGGACGAACACCGGGGAGCTGTTTTTT.

CDR3 residues: CASSLSQRGNTGELFF. CDR3 coding DNA: TGTGCCAGCAGCTTAAGCCAGCGGGGGAACACCGGGGAGCTGTTTTTT. The J gene is TRBJ2-2, the V gene TRBV7-3, with TRBD2 matching 7 bases. The V and J ends lost 1 base and 1 base, in that order; junction bases with no gene match: 3. CDR3 size: 16 residues. Germline assignment: CDR1 SGHTA and CDR2 FQGTGA. Supplemented by reference TRBV7-3 and TRBJ2-2, the full variable domain reads GAGVSQTPSNKVTEKGKYVELRCDPISGHTALYWYRQSLGQGPEFLIYFQGTGAADDSGLPNDRFFAVRPEGSVSTLKIQRTERGDSAVYLCASSLSQRGNTGELFFGEGSRLTVL.

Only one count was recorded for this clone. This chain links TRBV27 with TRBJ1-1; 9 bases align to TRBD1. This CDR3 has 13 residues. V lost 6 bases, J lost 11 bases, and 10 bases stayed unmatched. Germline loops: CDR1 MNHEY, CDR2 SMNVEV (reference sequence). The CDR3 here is CASRRTGGFDAFF. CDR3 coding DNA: TGTGCCAGCAGAAGAACAGGGGGCTTTGATGCTTTCTTT.

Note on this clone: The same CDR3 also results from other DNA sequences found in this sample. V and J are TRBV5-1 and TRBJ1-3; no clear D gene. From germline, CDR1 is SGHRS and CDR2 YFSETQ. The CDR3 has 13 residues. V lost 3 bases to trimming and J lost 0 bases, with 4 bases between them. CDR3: CASSSFSGNTIYF. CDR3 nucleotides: TGCGCCAGCAGCTCCTTCTCTGGAAACACCATATATTTT.

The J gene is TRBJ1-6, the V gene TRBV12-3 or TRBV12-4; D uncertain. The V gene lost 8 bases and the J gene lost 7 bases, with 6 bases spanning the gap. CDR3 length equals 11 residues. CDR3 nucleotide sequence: TGTGCCAGCCGGGGAAATTCACCCCTCCACTTT. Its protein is CASRGNSPLHF.

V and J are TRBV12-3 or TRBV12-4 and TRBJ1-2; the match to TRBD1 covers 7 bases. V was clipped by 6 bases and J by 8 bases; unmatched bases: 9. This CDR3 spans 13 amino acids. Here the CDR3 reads CASSKTGIDGYTF. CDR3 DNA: TGTGCCAGCAGCAAGACAGGGATTGACGGCTACACCTTC.

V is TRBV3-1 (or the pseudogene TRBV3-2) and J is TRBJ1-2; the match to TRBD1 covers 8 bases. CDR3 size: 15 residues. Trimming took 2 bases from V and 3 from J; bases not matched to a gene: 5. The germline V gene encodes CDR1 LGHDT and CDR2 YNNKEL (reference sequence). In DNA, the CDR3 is TGTGCCAGCAGCCAAAACCAGGGGGCGGACTATGGCTACACCTTC. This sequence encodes CASSQNQGADYGYTF.

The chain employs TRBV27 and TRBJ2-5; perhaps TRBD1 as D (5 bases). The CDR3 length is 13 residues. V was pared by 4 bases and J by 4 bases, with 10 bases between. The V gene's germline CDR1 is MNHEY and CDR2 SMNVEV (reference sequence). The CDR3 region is CASSSTGAETQYF. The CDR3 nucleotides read TGTGCCAGCAGTTCTACAGGTGCAGAGACCCAGTACTTC.

CDR3 DNA sequence: TGCGCCAGCAGTCAAACTTCGACGGGGTTCCACGAGCAGTACTTC. Translation: CASSQTSTGFHEQYF. The V gene is TRBV23-1, the J gene TRBJ2-7, with D perhaps matching TRBD2 (5 bases). TRBV23-1 is labeled an ORF, and its function is uncertain. Trimming shortened V by 2 bases and J by 5 bases, and 16 bases separated the two germline ends. The CDR3 length is 15 residues.

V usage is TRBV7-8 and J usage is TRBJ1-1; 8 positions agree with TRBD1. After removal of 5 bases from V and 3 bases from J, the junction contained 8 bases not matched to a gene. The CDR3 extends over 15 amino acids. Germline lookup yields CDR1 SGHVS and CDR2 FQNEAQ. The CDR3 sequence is CASSTKTGVDTEAFF. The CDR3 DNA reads TGTGCCAGCAGCACCAAGACAGGGGTAGACACTGAAGCTTTCTTT.

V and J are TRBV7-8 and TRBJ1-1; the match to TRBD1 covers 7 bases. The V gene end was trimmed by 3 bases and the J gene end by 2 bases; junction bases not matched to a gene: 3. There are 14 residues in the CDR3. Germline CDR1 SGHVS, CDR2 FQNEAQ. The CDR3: CASSLGTANTEAFF. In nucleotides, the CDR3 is TGTGCCAGCAGCTTGGGGACAGCCAACACTGAAGCTTTCTTT.

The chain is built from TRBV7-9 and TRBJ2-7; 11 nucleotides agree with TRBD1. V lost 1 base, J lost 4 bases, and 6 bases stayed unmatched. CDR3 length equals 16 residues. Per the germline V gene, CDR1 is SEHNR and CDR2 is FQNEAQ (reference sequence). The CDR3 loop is CASSLDEGQGVYEQYF. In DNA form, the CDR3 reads TGTGCCAGCAGCTTAGATGAGGGACAGGGGGTATACGAGCAGTACTTC.

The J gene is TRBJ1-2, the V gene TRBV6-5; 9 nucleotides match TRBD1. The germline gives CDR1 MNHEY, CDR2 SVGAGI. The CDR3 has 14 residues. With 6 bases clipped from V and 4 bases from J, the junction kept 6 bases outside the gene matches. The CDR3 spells CASRPQTGGYGYTF. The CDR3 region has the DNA TGTGCCAGCAGACCGCAGACAGGGGGCTATGGCTACACCTTC.

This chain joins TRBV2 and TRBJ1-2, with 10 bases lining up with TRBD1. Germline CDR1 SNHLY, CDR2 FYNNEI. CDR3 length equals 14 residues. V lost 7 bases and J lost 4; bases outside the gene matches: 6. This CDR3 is CASKGTGEVYGYTF. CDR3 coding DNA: TGTGCCAGCAAGGGGACAGGGGAAGTCTATGGCTACACCTTC.

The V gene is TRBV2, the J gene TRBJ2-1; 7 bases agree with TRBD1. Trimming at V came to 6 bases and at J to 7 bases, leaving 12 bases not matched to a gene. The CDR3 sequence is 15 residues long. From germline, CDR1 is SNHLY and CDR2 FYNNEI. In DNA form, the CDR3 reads TGTGCCAGCAGGCTACCGGGACAGACTGGGAATGAGCAGTTCTTC. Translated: CASRLPGQTGNEQFF.

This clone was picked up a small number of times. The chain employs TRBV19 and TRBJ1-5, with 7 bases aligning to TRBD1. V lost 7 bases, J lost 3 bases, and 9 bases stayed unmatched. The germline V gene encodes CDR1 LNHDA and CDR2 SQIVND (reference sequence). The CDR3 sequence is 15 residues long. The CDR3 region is CASTTQTGTNQPQHF. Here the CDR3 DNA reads TGTGCCAGTACCACTCAGACAGGGACCAATCAGCCCCAGCATTTT.

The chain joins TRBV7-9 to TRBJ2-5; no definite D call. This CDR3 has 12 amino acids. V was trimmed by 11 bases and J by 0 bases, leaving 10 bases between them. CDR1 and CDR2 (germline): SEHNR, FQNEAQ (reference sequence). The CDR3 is CAVGRNQETQYF. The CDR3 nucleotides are TGTGCCGTGGGCAGGAACCAAGAGACCCAGTACTTC.

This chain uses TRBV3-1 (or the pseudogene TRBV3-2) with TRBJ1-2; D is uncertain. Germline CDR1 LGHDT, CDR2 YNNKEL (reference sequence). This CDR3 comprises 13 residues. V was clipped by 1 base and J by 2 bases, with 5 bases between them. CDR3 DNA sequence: TGTGCCAGCAGCCAAGGAGCCAACTATGGCTACACCTTC. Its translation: CASSQGANYGYTF.